Each of the 10 T cell receptor beta chains below was sequenced from the same sample in a study of shared clonotypes between healthy human individuals. Sequenced by immunoSEQ multiplex PCR; TCRdb stores in-frame clones only, minus some. This sample has roughly 2 million clones; about 95% occur once, and the top ten carry around 1.1%. Naive CD8 populations comprised CD45RO-negative cells positively selected for CCR7, excluding terminally differentiated effector memory CD45RA+ cells. Source material: naive CD8+ T cells sorted from blood. Receptor source: a man aged 18-30 years in good health.

The chain uses TRBV10-3 and TRBJ1-6; D remains unclear. CDR3 length: 16 amino acids. Germline values: CDR1 ENHRY, CDR2 SYGVKD. V lost 4 bases and J 0 bases, leaving 10 bases between the germline ends. CDR3 in amino acids: CAISGEISSYNSPLHF. The CDR3 nucleotides read TGTGCCATCAGTGGTGAAATCAGCTCCTATAATTCACCCCTCCACTTT.

The V and J genes are TRBV4-1 and TRBJ2-3; D is uncertain. The germline V and J ends were trimmed by 5 bases and 2 bases, with 17 bases remaining between them. The CDR3 totals 16 residues. Germline CDR1 and CDR2: MGHRA and YSYEKL. CDR3 nucleotide sequence: TGCGCCAGCAGCGAAACCGCTAGAGGTCTCACAGATACGCAGTATTTT. This encodes CASSETARGLTDTQYF.

This clone appeared once. This rearrangement joins TRBV10-3 to TRBJ2-7, with D uncertain. Trimming pared 7 bases from V and 1 base from J, leaving 8 bases between. Germline assignment: CDR1 ENHRY and CDR2 SYGVKD. CDR3 length equals 12 residues. Here the CDR3 reads CAITQLSYEQYF. DNA of the CDR3: TGTGCCATCACCCAACTTTCCTACGAGCAGTACTTC.

Worth noting for this clone: The sample contains more than one DNA sequence encoding this CDR3. The chain uses TRBV5-6 and TRBJ2-1; D not certain. Germline V gene lookup returns CDR1 SGHDT and CDR2 YYEEEE. The CDR3 sequence is 13 residues long. Trimming shortened V by 0 bases and J by 1 base, and 2 bases separated the two germline ends. The CDR3 region has the DNA TGTGCCAGCAGCTTGGTTTCCTACAATGAGCAGTTCTTC. Residues: CASSLVSYNEQFF. The full variable domain, in which reference TRBV5-6 and TRBJ2-1 provide the parts outside the CDR3, is DAGVTQSPTHLIKTRGQQVTLRCSPKSGHDTVSWYQQALGQGPQFIFQYYEEEERQRGNFPDRFSGHQFPNYSSELNVNALLLGDSALYLCASSLVSYNEQFFGPGTRLTVL.

The chain couples TRBV27 to TRBJ2-7, with 10 bases aligning to TRBD2. Trimming at V came to 4 bases and at J to 4 bases, leaving 4 bases not matched to a gene. The CDR3 loop spans 14 amino acids. Germline CDR1 is MNHEY and CDR2 is SMNVEV (reference sequence). Here the CDR3 reads CASSWLAGGYEQYF. In nucleotides, the CDR3 is TGTGCCAGCAGTTGGTTAGCGGGGGGTTACGAGCAGTACTTC.

The chain joins TRBV7-8 to TRBJ2-5, with D perhaps TRBD2 (7 bases). This CDR3 is 14 amino acids long. Germline values: CDR1 SGHVS, CDR2 FQNEAQ. The ends were cut back, 3 bases at V and 2 bases at J, with 10 bases in the middle. The CDR3 region is CASSFGGRQETQYF. CDR3 DNA: TGTGCCAGCAGCTTCGGGGGGCGACAAGAGACCCAGTACTTC.

The J gene is TRBJ2-7, the V gene TRBV11-3; TRBD1 matches 7 bases. The V gene's germline CDR1 is SGHNT and CDR2 YENEEA. The CDR3 totals 15 residues. With 3 bases clipped from V and 0 bases from J, the junction kept 5 bases outside the gene matches. CDR3 sequence: CASSLARQGSYEQYF. The CDR3 nucleotides are TGTGCCAGCAGCTTGGCCCGACAGGGCTCCTACGAGCAGTACTTC.

On this clone itself: Other DNA sequences in the same sample also yield this CDR3. J is TRBJ1-6 and V is TRBV6-5, with unresolved D. This CDR3 region has 13 residues. Between the trimmed V and J ends, which lost 0 bases and 9 bases, there was a span of 6 bases. CDR1 and CDR2 (germline): MNHEY, SVGAGI. CDR3 amino acids: CASSYSGSSPLHF. CDR3 sequence (DNA): TGTGCCAGCAGTTACTCGGGGAGTTCACCCCTCCACTTT.

The J gene is TRBJ2-1, the V gene TRBV28; a possible D gene is TRBD2 (6 bases). CDR3 length: 14 residues. V gave up 6 bases and J gave up 6 bases, with 15 bases separating them. CDR1 MDHEN and CDR2 SYDVKM come from the germline V gene. The CDR3 is CASSWRLVPNEQFF. The CDR3 DNA reads as TGTGCCAGCAGCTGGAGACTAGTTCCCAATGAGCAGTTCTTC.

Of note for this clone: Different DNA sequences within this sample yield the same CDR3. This chain joins TRBV6-6 and TRBJ2-7; 8 bases are shared with TRBD2. Germline CDR1 is MNHNY and CDR2 is SVGAGI (reference sequence). V lost 2 bases to trimming and J lost 0 bases; unmatched junction nucleotides: 3. This CDR3 contains 15 residues. The CDR3 loop is CASSYVAGGSYEQYF. The CDR3 DNA reads as TGTGCCAGCAGTTACGTCGCGGGAGGCTCCTACGAGCAGTACTTC.